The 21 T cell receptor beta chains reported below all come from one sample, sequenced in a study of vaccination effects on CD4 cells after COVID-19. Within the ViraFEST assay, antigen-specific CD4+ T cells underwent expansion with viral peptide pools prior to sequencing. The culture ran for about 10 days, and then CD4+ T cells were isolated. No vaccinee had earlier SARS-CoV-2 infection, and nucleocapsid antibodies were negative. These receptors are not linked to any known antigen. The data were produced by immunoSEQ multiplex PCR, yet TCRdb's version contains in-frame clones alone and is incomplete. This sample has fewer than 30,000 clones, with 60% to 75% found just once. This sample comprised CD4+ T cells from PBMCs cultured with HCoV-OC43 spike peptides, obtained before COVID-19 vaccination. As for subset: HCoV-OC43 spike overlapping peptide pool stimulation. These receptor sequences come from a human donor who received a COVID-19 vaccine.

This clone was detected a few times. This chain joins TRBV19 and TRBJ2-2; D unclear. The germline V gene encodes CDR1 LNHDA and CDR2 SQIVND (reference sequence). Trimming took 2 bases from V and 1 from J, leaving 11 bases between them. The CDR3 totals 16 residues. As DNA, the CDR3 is TGTGCCAGTAGTATATTCGCTAGATTGAACACCGGGGAGCTGTTTTTT. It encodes CASSIFARLNTGELFF.

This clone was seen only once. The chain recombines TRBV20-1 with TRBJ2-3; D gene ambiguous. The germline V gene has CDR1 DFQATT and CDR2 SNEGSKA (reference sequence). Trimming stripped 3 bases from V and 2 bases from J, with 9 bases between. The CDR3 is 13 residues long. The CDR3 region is CSASWRPTDTQYF. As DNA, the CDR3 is TGCAGTGCTAGTTGGCGGCCCACAGATACGCAGTATTTT.

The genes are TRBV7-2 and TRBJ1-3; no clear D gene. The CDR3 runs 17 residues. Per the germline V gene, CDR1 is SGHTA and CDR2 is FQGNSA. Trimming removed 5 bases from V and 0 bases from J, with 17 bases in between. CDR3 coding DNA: TGTGCCAGCAGCCCTGTCACGCCCAAACACTCTGGAAACACCATATATTTT. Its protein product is CASSPVTPKHSGNTIYF.

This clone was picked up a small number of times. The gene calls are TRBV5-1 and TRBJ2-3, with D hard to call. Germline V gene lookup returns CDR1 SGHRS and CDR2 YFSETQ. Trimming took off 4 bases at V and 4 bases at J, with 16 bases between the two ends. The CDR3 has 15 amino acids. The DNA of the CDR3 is TGCGCCAGCAGCGACGGGTCCCTCGCGGCAGATACGCAGTATTTT. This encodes CASSDGSLAADTQYF.

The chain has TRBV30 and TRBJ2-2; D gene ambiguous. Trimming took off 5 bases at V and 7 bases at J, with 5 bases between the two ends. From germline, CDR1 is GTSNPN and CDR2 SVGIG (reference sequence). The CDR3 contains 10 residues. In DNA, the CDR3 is TGTGCCTGGGGGTTCGGGGAGCTGTTTTTT. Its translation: CAWGFGELFF. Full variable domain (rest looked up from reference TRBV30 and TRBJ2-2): SQTIHQWPATLVQPVGSPLSLECTVEGTSNPNLYWYRQAAGRGLQLLFYSVGIGQISSEVPQNLSASRPQDRQFILSSKKLLLSDSGFYLCAWGFGELFFGEGSRLTVL.

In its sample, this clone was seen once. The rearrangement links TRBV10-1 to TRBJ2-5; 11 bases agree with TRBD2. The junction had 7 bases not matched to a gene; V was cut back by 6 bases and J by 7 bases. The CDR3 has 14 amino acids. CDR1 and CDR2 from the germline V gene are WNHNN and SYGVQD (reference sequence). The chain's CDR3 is CASSPGLAGRTQYF. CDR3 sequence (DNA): TGCGCCAGCAGCCCAGGACTAGCGGGCCGGACCCAGTACTTC.

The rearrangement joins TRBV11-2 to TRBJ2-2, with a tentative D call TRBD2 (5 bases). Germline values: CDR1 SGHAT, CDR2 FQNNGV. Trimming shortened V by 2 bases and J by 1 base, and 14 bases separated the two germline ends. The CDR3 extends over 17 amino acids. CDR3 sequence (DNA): TGTGCCAGCAGCTTATCCGGAGTGGCGGGGAACACCGGGGAGCTGTTTTTT. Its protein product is CASSLSGVAGNTGELFF.

The CDR3 here is CASSLSTMGGRAFF. In DNA, the CDR3 is TGTGCCAGCAGCTTATCGACTATGGGGGGTCGGGCTTTCTTT. This chain links TRBV11-2 with TRBJ1-1; weak D call: TRBD1 (5 bases). V was trimmed by 2 bases and J by 11 bases, leaving 18 bases between them. Germline-derived CDR1 and CDR2 are SGHAT and FQNNGV. The CDR3 loop spans 14 amino acids.

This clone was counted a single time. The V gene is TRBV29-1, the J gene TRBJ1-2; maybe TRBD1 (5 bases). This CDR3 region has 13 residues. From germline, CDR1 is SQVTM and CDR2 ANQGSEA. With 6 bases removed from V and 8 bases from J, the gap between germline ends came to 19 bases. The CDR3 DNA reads TGCAGCGTCACGGGACTCTTCTCGCGGGGCTACACCTTC. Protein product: CSVTGLFSRGYTF.

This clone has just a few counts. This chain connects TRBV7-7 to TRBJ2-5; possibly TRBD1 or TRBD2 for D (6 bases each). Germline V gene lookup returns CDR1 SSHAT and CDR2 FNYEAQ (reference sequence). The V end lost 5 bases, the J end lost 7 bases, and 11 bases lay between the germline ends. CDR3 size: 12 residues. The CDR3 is CASSREGGTQYF. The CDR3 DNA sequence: TGTGCCAGCAGCCGAGAGGGGGGGACCCAGTACTTC.

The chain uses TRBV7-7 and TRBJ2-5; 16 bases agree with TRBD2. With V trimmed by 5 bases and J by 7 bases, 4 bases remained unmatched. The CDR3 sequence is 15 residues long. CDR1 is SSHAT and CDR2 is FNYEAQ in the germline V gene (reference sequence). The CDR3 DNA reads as TGTGCCAGCAGCACCGGGACTAGCGGGGGGGGGACCCAGTACTTC. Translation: CASSTGTSGGGTQYF.

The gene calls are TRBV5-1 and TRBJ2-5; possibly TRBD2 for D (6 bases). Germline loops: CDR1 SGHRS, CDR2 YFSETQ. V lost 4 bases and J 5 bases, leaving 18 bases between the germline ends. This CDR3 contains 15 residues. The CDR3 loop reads CASSPQGGSGETQYF. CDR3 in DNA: TGCGCCAGCAGCCCACAAGGAGGGTCGGGCGAGACCCAGTACTTC.

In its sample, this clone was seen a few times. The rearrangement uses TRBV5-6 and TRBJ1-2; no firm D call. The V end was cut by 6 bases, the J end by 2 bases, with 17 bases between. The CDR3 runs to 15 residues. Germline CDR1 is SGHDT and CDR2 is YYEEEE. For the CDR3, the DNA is TGTGCCAGCACCTCCCGTAACGCGGGGAACTATGGCTACACCTTC. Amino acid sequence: CASTSRNAGNYGYTF. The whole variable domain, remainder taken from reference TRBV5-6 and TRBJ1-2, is DAGVTQSPTHLIKTRGQQVTLRCSPKSGHDTVSWYQQALGQGPQFIFQYYEEEERQRGNFPDRFSGHQFPNYSSELNVNALLLGDSALYLCASTSRNAGNYGYTFGSGTRLTVV.

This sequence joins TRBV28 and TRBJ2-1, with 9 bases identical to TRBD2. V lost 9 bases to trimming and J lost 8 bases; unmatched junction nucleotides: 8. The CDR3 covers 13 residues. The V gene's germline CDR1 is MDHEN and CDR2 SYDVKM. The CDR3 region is CASIAGVTDEQFF. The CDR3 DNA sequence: TGTGCCAGTATAGCGGGAGTAACTGATGAGCAGTTCTTC.

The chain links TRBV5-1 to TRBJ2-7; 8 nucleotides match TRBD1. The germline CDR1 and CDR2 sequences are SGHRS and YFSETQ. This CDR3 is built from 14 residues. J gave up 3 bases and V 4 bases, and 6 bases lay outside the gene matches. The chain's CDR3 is CASSPGTGLYEQYF. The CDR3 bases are TGCGCCAGCAGCCCCGGGACAGGACTCTACGAGCAGTACTTC.

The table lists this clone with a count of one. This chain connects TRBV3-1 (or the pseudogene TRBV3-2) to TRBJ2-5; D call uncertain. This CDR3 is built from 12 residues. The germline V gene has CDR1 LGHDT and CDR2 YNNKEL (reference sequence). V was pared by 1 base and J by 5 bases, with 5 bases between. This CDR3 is CASSQVDETQYF. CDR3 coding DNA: TGTGCCAGCAGCCAAGTAGATGAGACCCAGTACTTC.

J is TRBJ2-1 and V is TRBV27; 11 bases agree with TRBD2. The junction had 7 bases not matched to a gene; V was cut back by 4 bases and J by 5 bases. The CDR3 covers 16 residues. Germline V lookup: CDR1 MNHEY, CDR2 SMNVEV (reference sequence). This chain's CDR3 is CASSSSLAGGNNEQFF. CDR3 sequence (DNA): TGTGCCAGCAGTTCTTCCCTAGCGGGAGGAAACAATGAGCAGTTCTTC.

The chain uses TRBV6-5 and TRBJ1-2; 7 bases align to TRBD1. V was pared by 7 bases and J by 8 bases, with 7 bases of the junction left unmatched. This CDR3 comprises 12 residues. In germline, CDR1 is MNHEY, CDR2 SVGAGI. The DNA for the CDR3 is TGTGCCAGCACCAAACAGGGGATCGGCTACACCTTC. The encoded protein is CASTKQGIGYTF.

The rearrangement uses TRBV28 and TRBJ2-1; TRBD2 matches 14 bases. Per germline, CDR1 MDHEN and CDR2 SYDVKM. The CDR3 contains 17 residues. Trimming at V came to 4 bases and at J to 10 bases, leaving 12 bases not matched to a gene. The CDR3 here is CASSSEAGTSGGVEQFF. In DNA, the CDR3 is TGTGCCAGCAGTTCCGAGGCCGGGACTAGCGGGGGCGTGGAGCAGTTCTTC.

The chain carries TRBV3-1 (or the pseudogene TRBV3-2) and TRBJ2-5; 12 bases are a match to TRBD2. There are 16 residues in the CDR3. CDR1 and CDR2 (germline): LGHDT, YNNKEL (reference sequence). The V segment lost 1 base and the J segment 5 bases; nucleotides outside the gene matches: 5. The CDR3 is CASSQGLAGEGETQYF. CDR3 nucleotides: TGTGCCAGCAGCCAAGGACTAGCGGGGGAGGGGGAGACCCAGTACTTC.

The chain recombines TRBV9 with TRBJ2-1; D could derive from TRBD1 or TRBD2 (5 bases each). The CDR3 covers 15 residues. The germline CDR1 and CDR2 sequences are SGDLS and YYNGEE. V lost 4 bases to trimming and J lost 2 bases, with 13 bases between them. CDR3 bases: TGTGCCAGCAGCCTTCTGGGGGAAGCCTACAATGAGCAGTTCTTC. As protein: CASSLLGEAYNEQFF.